The 4 T cell receptor beta chains listed next were all sequenced from one sample in a study of regulatory T cells in long-lasting Graves disease. According to the study, TCR beta libraries were built with iRepertoire HTBI primers and CDR3-region Arm-PCR. MiXCR was run by TCRdb on the multiplex PCR reads, yielding one entry per CDR3 protein. The sample yields 400,000 to 500,000 distinct CDR3 sequences, roughly a fifth seen once. The time point here: persistent/refractory GD, antithyroid drugs over 5 years with positive TRAb. Researchers made the TCR library from RNA that was extracted from PBMCs. The source material was peripheral blood mononuclear cells (PBMCs), sampled when the disease was refractory, from a patient treated with antithyroid drugs. All receptors derive from a female donor with Graves disease.

Ten or more counts support this clonotype. J is TRBJ2-5 and V is TRBV28; 10 nucleotides align to TRBD2. The junction had 2 bases not matched to a gene; V was cut back by 4 bases and J by 3 bases. The CDR3 has 14 residues. The germline CDR1 and CDR2 sequences are MDHEN and SYDVKM. The chain's CDR3 is CASSYLAGEETQYF. DNA of the CDR3: TGTGCCAGCAGTTATCTAGCGGGAGAAGAGACCCAGTACTTC.

This clonotype has a handful of counts. This sequence joins TRBV20-1 and TRBJ1-1, with 8 bases lining up with TRBD1. V was clipped by 5 bases and J by 7 bases; unmatched bases: 6. The V gene's germline CDR1 is DFQATT and CDR2 SNEGSKA (reference sequence). The CDR3 is 12 residues long. The CDR3 region has the DNA TGCAGTGCTTCCAGGGGGCTGGGTGAAGCTTTCTTT. As protein: CSASRGLGEAFF.

This clonotype was found many times. This rearrangement joins TRBV12-3 or TRBV12-4 to TRBJ2-5, with D perhaps matching TRBD2 (6 bases). The CDR3 runs 12 residues. The V gene lost 6 bases and the J gene lost 8 bases, with 13 bases spanning the gap. This chain's CDR3 is CASSRTGGTQYF. As DNA, the CDR3 is TGTGCCAGCAGCCGGACCGGGGGAACCCAGTACTTC.

This clonotype was found many times. J is TRBJ2-7 and V is TRBV2, with 7 bases matching TRBD1. The germline gives CDR1 SNHLY, CDR2 FYNNEI. The trim removed 7 bases at V and 3 bases at J, leaving 12 bases unmatched. The CDR3 extends over 15 amino acids. The CDR3 bases are TGTGCCAGCACCTGGCTGGGACAGATCGGCTACGAGCAGTACTTC. Translated: CASTWLGQIGYEQYF.